The rows below give T cell receptor beta chains drawn from one sample of a study of blood T cell repertoires in COVID-19. Repertoires were generated with immunoSEQ multiplex PCR, while TCRdb's copy carries only in-frame clones and drops some. The sample yields about 270,000 clones, roughly 86% seen once. The sample was peripheral blood. The receptor source for this set is a man aged 35-49 years with active or convalescent COVID-19. CDR3s leave out the opening cysteine and the closing phenylalanine or tryptophan.

V,J,CDR3
TRBV9,TRBJ1-6,ASSAQPQGADFNSPLH
TRBV19,TRBJ2-1,ASSMFGTSFNEQF
TRBV5-4,TRBJ1-2,ASSGGDTGLGYGYT
TRBV10-3,TRBJ1-1,AISLTDRRDTEAF
TRBV7-9,TRBJ2-1,ASSLNPTRSSYNEQF
TRBV13,TRBJ1-2,ASSPREGPRGYT
TRBV19,TRBJ2-7,ASSIGSGGTYEQY
TRBV5-1,TRBJ1-1,ASSLEGRGRMNTEAF
TRBV10-2,TRBJ2-1,ASLPGQGYNEQF
TRBV14,TRBJ2-1,ASSLRTGSRSVYNEQF
TRBV9,TRBJ1-2,ASSTSRVREAGYT
TRBV5-4,TRBJ2-4,ASSSGEIGNIQY
TRBV13,TRBJ1-1,ASSFSMERPQESAF
TRBV3-1/TRBV3-2,TRBJ1-3,ASSQRGLTGSGNTIY
TRBV10-3,TRBJ2-1,AIRGGDFTDNEQF
TRBV5-1,TRBJ2-6,ASSLEAAYLSGANVLT
TRBV7-9,TRBJ2-1,ASSLGTVSDEQF
TRBV14,TRBJ1-2,ASSQNWTGYTYHGYT
TRBV25-1,TRBJ1-1,ASRGTQGQAF
TRBV5-6,TRBJ2-2,ASSLALLATGELF
TRBV11-3,TRBJ1-1,ASSEPIPGAEAF
TRBV21-1,TRBJ2-3,ASSVRKGDTTDTQY
TRBV2,TRBJ1-2,ASSEAGVGGYT
TRBV6-6,TRBJ2-3,ASSSMLDTQY
TRBV6-1,TRBJ2-7,ASSERVAGEQY
TRBV10-2,TRBJ2-3,ASSEAGDTQY
TRBV27,TRBJ1-4,ASSLDRLGKKLF
TRBV6-6,TRBJ1-2,ASTRGDSSQGGYT
TRBV3-1/TRBV3-2,TRBJ1-5,ASSQGGNQPQH
TRBV28,TRBJ2-1,ASSLSTVYNEQF
TRBV5-1,TRBJ1-2,ASSPRGGTIGYT
TRBV18,TRBJ2-4,ASSQTSGKLTNIQY
TRBV12-3/TRBV12-4,TRBJ1-6,ASSKSGTALH
TRBV2,TRBJ1-2,ASSELQGTNYGYT
TRBV27,TRBJ2-7,ASSRQGANYEQY
TRBV5-1,TRBJ2-7,ASSRLAGTSYEQY
TRBV18,TRBJ1-2,ASSRQGEYGYT
TRBV19,TRBJ2-7,ASSIGSGGGYEQY
TRBV3-1/TRBV3-2,TRBJ2-1,ASSQRDRWDEQF
TRBV2,TRBJ1-6,ASRGETGNSPLH
TRBV5-1,TRBJ1-6,ASSLADRGVRNSPLH
TRBV19,TRBJ2-1,ASTPGGFAAGAYNEQF
TRBV4-1,TRBJ1-5,ASSPRDNSNQPQH
TRBV9,TRBJ2-5,ASSSPVRSGAEETQY
TRBV12-5,TRBJ2-2,ASGFRQGYAGELF